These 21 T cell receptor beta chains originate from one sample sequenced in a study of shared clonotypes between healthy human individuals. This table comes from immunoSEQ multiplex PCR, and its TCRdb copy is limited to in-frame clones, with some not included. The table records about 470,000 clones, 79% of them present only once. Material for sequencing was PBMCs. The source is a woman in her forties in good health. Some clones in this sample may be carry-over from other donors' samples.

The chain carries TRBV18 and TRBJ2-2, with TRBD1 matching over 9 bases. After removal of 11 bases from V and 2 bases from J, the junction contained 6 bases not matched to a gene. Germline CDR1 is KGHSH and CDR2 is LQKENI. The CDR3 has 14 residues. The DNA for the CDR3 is TGTGCCGGGGGGACAGGGCTCAACACCGGGGAGCTGTTTTTT. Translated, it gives CAGGTGLNTGELFF.

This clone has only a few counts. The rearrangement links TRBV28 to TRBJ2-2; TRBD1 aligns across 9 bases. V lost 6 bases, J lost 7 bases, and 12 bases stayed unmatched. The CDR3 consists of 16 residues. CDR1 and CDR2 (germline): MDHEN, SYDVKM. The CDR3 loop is CASSTRGQGGIGELFF. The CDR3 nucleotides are TGTGCCAGCAGCACCAGGGGACAGGGAGGCATCGGGGAGCTGTTTTTT.

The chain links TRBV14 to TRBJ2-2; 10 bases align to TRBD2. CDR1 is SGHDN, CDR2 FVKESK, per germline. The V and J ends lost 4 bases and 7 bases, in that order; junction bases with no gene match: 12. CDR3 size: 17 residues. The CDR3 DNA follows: TGTGCCAGCAGCCCCCGCGCAGGGCTAGCGGGAGTCGGGGAGCTGTTTTTT. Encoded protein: CASSPRAGLAGVGELFF.

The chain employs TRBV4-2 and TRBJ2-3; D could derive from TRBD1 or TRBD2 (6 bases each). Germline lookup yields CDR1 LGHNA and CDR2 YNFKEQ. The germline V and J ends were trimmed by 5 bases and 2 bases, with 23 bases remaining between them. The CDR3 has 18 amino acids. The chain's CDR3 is CASSKGGLHGGFTDTQYF. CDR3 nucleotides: TGTGCCAGCAGCAAAGGGGGACTCCATGGAGGGTTCACAGATACGCAGTATTTT.

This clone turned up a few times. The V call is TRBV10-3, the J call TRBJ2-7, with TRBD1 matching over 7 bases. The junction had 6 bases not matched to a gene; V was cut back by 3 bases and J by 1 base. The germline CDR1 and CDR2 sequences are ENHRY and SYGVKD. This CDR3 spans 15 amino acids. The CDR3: CAISDPGTASYEQYF. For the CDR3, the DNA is TGTGCCATCAGTGATCCCGGGACAGCTTCCTACGAGCAGTACTTC.

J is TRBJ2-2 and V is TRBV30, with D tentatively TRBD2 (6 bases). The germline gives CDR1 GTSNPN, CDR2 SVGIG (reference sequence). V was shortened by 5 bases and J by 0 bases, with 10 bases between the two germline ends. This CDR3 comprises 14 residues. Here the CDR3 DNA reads TGTGCCTGGGGGAGGCTCGCGAACACCGGGGAGCTGTTTTTT. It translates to CAWGRLANTGELFF.

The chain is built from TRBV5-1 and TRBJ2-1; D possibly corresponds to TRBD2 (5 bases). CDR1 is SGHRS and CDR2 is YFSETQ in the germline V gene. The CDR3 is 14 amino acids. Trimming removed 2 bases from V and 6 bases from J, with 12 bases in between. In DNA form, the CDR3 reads TGCGCCAGCAGCTTAACTAGTTTTCGCAATGAGCAGTTCTTC. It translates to CASSLTSFRNEQFF.

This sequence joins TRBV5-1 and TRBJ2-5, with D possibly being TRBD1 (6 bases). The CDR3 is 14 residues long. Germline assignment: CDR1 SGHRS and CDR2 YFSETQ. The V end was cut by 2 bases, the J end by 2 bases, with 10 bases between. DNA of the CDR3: TGCGCCAGCAGCTTTTCCGGACAGCAAGAGACCCAGTACTTC. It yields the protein CASSFSGQQETQYF.

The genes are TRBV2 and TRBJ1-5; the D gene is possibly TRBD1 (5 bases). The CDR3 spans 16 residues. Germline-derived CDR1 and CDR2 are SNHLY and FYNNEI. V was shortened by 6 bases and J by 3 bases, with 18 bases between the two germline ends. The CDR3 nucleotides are TGTGCCAGCAGGCGATCAGGTCAGGGAACCAATCAGCCCCAGCATTTT. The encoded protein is CASRRSGQGTNQPQHF.

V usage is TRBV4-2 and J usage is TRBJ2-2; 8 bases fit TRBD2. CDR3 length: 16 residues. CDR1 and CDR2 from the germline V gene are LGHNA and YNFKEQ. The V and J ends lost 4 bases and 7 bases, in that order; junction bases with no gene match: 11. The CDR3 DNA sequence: TGTGCCAGCAGCCCACGAGGCGGGAGGATGGTCGGGGAGCTGTTTTTT. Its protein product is CASSPRGGRMVGELFF.

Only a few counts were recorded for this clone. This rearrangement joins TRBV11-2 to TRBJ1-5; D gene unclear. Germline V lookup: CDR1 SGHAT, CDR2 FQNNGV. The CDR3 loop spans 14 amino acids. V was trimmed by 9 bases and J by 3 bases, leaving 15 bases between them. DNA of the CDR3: TGTGCCAGGGGAGGGAAGGGTCACAATCAGCCCCAGCATTTT. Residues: CARGGKGHNQPQHF.

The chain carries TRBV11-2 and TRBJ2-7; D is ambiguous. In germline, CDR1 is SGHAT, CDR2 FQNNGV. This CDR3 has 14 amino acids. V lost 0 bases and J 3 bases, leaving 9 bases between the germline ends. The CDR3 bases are TGTGCCAGCAGCTTAGATAAGGGTTTCTACGAGCAGTACTTC. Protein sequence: CASSLDKGFYEQYF. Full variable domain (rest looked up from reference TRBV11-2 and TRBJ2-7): EAGVAQSPRYKIIEKRQSVAFWCNPISGHATLYWYQQILGQGPKLLIQFQNNGVVDDSQLPKDRFSAERLKGVDSTLKIQPAKLEDSAVYLCASSLDKGFYEQYFGPGTRLTVT.

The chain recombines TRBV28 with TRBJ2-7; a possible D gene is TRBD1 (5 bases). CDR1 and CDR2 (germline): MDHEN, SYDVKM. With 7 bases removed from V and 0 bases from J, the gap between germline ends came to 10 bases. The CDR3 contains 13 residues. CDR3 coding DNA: TGTGCCAGCACCGACAGTCCCTCCTACGAGCAGTACTTC. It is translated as CASTDSPSYEQYF.

In nucleotides, the CDR3 is TGTGCCAGCAGCTTAGATATCGGTACCGGGGAGCTGTTTTTT. As protein: CASSLDIGTGELFF. The J gene is TRBJ2-2, the V gene TRBV11-2, with D hard to call. The V gene's germline CDR1 is SGHAT and CDR2 FQNNGV. The CDR3 has 14 residues. Trimming pared 0 bases from V and 5 bases from J, leaving 7 bases between.

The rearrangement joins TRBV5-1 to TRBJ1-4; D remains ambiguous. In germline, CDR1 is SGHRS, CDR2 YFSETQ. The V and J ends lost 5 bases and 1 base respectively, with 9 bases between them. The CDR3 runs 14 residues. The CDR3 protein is CASSYGGTNEKLFF. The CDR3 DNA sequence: TGCGCCAGCAGTTATGGTGGAACTAATGAAAAACTGTTTTTT.

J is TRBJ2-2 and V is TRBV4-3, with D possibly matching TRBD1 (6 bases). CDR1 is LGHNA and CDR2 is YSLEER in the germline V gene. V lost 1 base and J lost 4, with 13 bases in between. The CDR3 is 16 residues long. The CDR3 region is CASSQATTGSTGELFF. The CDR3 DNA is TGCGCCAGCAGCCAAGCCACCACAGGGAGCACCGGGGAGCTGTTTTTT.

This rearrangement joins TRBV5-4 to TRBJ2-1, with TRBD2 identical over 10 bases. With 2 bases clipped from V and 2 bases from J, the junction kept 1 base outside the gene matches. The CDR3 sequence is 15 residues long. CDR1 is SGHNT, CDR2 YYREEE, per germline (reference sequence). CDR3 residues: CASSLSGRAYNEQFF. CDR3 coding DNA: TGTGCCAGCAGCTTAAGCGGGAGGGCCTACAATGAGCAGTTCTTC.

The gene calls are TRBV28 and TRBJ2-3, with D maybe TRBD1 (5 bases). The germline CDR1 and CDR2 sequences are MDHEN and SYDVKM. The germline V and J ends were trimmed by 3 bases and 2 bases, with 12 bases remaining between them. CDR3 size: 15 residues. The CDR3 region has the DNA TGTGCCAGCAGTTTCTCCCAGGGCGCCACAGATACGCAGTATTTT. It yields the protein CASSFSQGATDTQYF.

CDR3 sequence (DNA): TGCAGCGTTGGCCAGGGGATCACAGATACGCAGTATTTT. Protein product: CSVGQGITDTQYF. The V call is TRBV29-1, the J call TRBJ2-3, with D perhaps matching TRBD1 (6 bases). CDR1 SQVTM and CDR2 ANQGSEA come from the germline V gene. V lost 4 bases, J lost 2 bases, and 10 bases lay in between. The CDR3 extends over 13 amino acids.

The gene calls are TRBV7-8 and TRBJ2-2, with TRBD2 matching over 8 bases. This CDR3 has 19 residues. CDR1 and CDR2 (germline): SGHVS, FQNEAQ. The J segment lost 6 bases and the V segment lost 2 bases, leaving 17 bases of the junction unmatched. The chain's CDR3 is CASSLIDLGDGRAPGELFF. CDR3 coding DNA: TGTGCCAGCAGCTTAATCGATCTCGGGGACGGGAGGGCACCCGGGGAGCTGTTTTTT.

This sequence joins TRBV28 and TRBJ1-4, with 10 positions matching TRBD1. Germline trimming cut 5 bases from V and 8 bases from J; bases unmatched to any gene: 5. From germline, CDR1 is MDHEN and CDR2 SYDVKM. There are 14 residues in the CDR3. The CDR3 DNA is TGTGCCAGCAGTGAGACAGGGGGCGAAGAAAAACTGTTTTTT. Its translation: CASSETGGEEKLFF. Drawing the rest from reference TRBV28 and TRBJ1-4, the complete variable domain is DVKVTQSSRYLVKRTGEKVFLECVQDMDHENMFWYRQDPGLGLRLIYFSYDVKMKEKGDIPEGYSVSREKKERFSLILESASTNQTSMYLCASSETGGEEKLFFGSGTQLSVL.